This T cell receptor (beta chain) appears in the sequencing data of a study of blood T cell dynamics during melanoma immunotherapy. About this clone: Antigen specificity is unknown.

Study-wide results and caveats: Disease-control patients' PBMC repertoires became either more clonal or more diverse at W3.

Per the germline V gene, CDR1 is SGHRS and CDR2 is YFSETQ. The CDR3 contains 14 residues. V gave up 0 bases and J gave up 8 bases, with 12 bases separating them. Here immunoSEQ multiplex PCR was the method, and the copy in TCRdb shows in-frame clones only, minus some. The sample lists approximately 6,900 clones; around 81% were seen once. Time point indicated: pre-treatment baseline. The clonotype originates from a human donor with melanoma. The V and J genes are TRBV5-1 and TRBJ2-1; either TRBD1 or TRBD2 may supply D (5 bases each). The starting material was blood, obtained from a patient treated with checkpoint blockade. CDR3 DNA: TGCGCCAGCAGCTTGGCCCGCCGGGGCGATGAGCAGTTCTTC. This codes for CASSLARRGDEQFF. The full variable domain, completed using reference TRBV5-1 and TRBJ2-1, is KAGVTQTPRYLIKTRGQQVTLSCSPISGHRSVSWYQQTPGQGLQFLFEYFSETQRNKGNFPGRFSGRQFSNSRSEMNVSTLELGDSALYLCASSLARRGDEQFFGPGTRLTVL.